The clone carrying this TCR beta chain appeared a few times. The sample belongs to a study of control samples from healthy donors and cancer patients. V lost 0 bases to trimming and J lost 11 bases, with 19 bases between them. The CDR3 has 16 residues. Here immunoSEQ multiplex PCR was the method, and the copy in TCRdb shows in-frame clones only, minus some. The repertoire holds approximately 160,000 clones, with around 90% as singletons. This chain joins TRBV23-1 and TRBJ2-2; TRBD2 is a possible D gene (7 bases). TRBV23-1 is annotated as an ORF whose role is uncertain. Sequencing was done on a sample of blood. This clonotype was sampled from a woman aged 40 to 50 in good health. The CDR3 here is CASSQSGPRGGSELFF. For the CDR3, the DNA is TGCGCCAGCAGTCAATCGGGACCTAGGGGGGGAAGCGAGCTGTTTTTT.